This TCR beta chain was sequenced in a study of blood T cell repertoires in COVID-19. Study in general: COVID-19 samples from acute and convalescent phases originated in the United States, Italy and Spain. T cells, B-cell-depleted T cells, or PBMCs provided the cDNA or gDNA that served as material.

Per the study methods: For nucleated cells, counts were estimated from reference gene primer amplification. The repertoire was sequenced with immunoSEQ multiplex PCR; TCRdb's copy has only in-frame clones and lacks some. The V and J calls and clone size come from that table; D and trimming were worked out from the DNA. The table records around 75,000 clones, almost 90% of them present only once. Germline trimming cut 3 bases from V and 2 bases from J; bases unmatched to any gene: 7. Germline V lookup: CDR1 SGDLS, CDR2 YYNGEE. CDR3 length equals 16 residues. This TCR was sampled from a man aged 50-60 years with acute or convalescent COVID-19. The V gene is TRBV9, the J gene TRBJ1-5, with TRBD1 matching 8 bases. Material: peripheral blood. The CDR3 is CASSADRGRGNQPQHF. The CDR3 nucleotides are TGTGCCAGCAGCGCAGACAGGGGTAGGGGCAATCAGCCCCAGCATTTT.